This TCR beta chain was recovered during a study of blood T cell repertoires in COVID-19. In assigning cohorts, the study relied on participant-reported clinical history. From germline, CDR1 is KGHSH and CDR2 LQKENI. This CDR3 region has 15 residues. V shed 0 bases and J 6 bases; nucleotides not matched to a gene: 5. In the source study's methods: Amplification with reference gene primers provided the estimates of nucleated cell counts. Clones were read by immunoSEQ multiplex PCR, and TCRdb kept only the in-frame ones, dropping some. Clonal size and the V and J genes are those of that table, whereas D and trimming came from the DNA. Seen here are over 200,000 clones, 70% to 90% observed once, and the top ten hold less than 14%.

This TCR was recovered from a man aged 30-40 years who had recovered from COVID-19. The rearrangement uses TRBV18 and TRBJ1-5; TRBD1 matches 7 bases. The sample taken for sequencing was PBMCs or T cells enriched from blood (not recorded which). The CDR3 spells CASSPPASGGQPQHF. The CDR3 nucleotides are TGTGCCAGCTCACCACCGGCCTCAGGGGGTCAGCCCCAGCATTTT.